This paragraph reports one TCR beta chain. There are 22 residues in the CDR3. V lost 3 bases and J lost 0, with 31 bases in between. CDR1 is LGHDT, CDR2 YNNKEL, per germline (reference sequence). The data belong to a study of blood T cell repertoires in COVID-19. Study as a whole: T cells, B-cell-depleted T cells, or PBMCs provided the cDNA or gDNA that served as material.

Some clones are missing from TCRdb's copy, which holds only in-frame ones; the method was immunoSEQ multiplex PCR. The sample consists of some 200,000 clones, 70% to 90% of them appearing once. Sequencing input: peripheral blood. This receptor was taken from a man at least 80 years old with acute or convalescent COVID-19. This rearrangement joins TRBV3-1 (or the pseudogene TRBV3-2) to TRBJ2-3, with D uncertain. In DNA form, the CDR3 reads TGTGCCAGCAGCCAGGTACGAAGTTCCCCGACCCACAGAGAAACTAGCACAGATACGCAGTATTTT. The encoded protein is CASSQVRSSPTHRETSTDTQYF.